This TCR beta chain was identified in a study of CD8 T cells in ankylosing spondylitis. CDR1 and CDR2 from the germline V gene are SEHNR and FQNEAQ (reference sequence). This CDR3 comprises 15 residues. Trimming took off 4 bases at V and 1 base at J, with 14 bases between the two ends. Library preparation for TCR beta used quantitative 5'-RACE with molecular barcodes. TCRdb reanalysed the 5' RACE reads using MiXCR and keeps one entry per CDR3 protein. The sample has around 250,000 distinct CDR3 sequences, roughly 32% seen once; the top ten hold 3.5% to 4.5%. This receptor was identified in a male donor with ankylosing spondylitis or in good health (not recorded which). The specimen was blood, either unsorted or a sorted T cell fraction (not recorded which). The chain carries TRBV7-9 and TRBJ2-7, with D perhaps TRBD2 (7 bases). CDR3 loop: CASSYSGTFSYEQYF. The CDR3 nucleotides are TGTGCCAGCAGCTACAGCGGGACATTTTCCTACGAGCAGTACTTC.